The next 3 T cell receptor beta chains were all read from a single sample in a study of cytotoxic CD8 clonotypes in ibrutinib-treated CLL. Sequencing was performed with immunoSEQ multiplex PCR; in TCRdb, only in-frame clones are kept and a portion is missing. This sample carries more than 55,000 clones, less than 75% of them seen once, and the ten largest clones take roughly 45%. This specimen was PBMCs, taken after 12 months of ibrutinib treatment. The receptor source for this set is a human donor with chronic lymphocytic leukemia.

The V gene is TRBV7-8, the J gene TRBJ1-1; TRBD1 is a possible D gene (5 bases). Trimming stripped 1 base from V and 4 bases from J, with 13 bases between. The CDR3 contains 15 residues. Germline assignment: CDR1 SGHVS and CDR2 FQNEAQ. The CDR3 nucleotides read TGTGCCAGCAGCTTAGTGGCAGGGATGTTCACTGAAGCTTTCTTT. As protein: CASSLVAGMFTEAFF. Combining the CDR3 with reference TRBV7-8 and TRBJ1-1 gives the whole variable domain GAGVSQSPRYKVAKRGQDVALRCDPISGHVSLFWYQQALGQGPEFLTYFQNEAQLDKSGLPSDRFFAERPEGSVSTLKIQRTQQEDSAVYLCASSLVAGMFTEAFFGQGTRLTVV.

The V call is TRBV7-8, the J call TRBJ2-7, with 7 bases fitting TRBD2. The CDR3 spans 14 residues. Trimming took 6 bases from V and 5 from J; bases not matched to a gene: 10. From germline, CDR1 is SGHVS and CDR2 FQNEAQ. Here the CDR3 DNA reads TGTGCCAGCAGACGAGAGGGGACTATCGACGAGCAGTACTTC. It specifies CASRREGTIDEQYF.

This chain joins TRBV7-3 and TRBJ2-5; D is undetermined. The CDR3 is 15 amino acids. Trimming took off 3 bases at V and 1 base at J, with 12 bases between the two ends. Germline CDR1 reads SGHTA; CDR2 reads FQGTGA. CDR3 in DNA: TGTGCCAGCAGCTTCTCCACGGACGTCCAAGAGACCCAGTACTTC. Its protein is CASSFSTDVQETQYF.